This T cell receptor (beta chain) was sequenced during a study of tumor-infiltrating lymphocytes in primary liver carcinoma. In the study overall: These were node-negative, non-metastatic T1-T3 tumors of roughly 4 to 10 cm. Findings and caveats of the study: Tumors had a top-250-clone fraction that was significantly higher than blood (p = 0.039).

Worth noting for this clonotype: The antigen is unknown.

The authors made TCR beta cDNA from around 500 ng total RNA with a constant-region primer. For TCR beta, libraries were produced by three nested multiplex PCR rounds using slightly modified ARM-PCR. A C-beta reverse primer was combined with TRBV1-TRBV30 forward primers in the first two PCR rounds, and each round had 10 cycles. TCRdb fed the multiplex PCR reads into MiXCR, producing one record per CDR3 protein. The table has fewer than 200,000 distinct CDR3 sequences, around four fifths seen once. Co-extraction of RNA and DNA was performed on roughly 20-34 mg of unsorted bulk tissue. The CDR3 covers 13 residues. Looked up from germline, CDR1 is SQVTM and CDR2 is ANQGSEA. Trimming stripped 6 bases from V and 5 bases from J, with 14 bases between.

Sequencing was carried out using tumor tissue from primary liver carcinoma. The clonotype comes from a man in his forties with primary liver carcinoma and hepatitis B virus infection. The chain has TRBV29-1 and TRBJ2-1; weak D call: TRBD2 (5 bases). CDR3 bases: TGCAGCGTGACCGGGATAGAGAACAATGAGCAGTTCTTC. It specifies CSVTGIENNEQFF.